Detailed here is one TCR beta chain. Its antigen is still unknown. One end of the junction varies from germline; a read error may be responsible. The data were taken from a study of T cell repertoires in aging, cancer and after chemotherapy. Study context: Donors were grouped into six age bands spanning 30 or younger through 70 or older.

The template was genomic DNA from peripheral blood, not RNA. The CDR3 is made up of 13 amino acids. In germline, CDR1 is MNHNY, CDR2 SVGAGI (reference sequence). TRB rearrangements spanning V, D and J were amplified using mixed TRB-A/B primers. TCRdb called the multiplex PCR reads again in MiXCR, with one record for every CDR3 protein. The sample contains roughly 2,200 distinct CDR3 sequences, around 31% of which appear only once. Findings of the study overall: Loss of evenness, beyond lost richness, contributed to age-related TCR diversity decline in cancer patients. Compared with age-matched healthy donors, untreated hematological or solid cancer patients showed higher blood TCR clonality. Rebound thymic output was suggested by rising median generation probability during chemotherapy in each cancer cohort.

The genes are TRBV6-6 and TRBJ1-2; D is uncertain. The sequenced sample was blood. The sequence was collected from a human donor in good health. CDR3: CASSQSPKYGYTF. CDR3 bases: TGTGCCAGCAGCCAATCACCTAAATATGGCTACACCTTC.